Given below is one T cell receptor (beta chain) in context. As yet, its antigen is unknown. The sample is drawn from a study of Ad26.COV2.S vaccination and SARS-CoV-2 variants. Trimming pared 3 bases from V and 3 bases from J, leaving 15 bases between. Germline CDR1 is MDHEN and CDR2 is SYDVKM. The CDR3 contains 17 residues. TCRdb keeps only in-frame clones here, not all; method: immunoSEQ multiplex PCR. The table includes 120,000 to 150,000 clones, just over 85% detected once. Notes on the study in general: People who got the vaccine had more spike-specific TCR breadth than people who got placebo. Reported post-vaccination CD8+ and CD4+ T cell responses to spike showed substantial breadth.

The sequencing used peripheral blood, collected after recovery from COVID-19. The receptor comes from a human donor who had recovered from COVID-19. The rearrangement links TRBV28 to TRBJ1-6; D possibly corresponds to TRBD1 (5 bases). The CDR3: CASSFSLGTVYNSPLHF. DNA for the CDR3: TGTGCCAGCAGTTTTTCTCTCGGGACGGTCTATAATTCACCCCTCCACTTT.